Listed below are T cell receptor beta chains from one sample, sequenced in a study of PD-1 blockade in classical Hodgkin lymphoma. The method was immunoSEQ multiplex PCR; TCRdb's version includes in-frame clones alone and lacks a portion of them. The table has tens of thousands of clones, over 60% seen once; the top ten hold 22%. Here the sequenced sample was peripheral blood mononuclear cells (PBMCs), taken before the second cycle of nivolumab. The receptors originated from a human donor with classical Hodgkin lymphoma. CDR3s include the opening cysteine and the closing phenylalanine or tryptophan.

17 | TRBJ1-1 | TRBV18 | CASSPSLLRLQNTEAFF
14 | TRBJ1-2 | TRBV2 | CASSGGTPDYGYTF
16 | TRBJ2-7 | TRBV7-2 | CASSLGGSSGYYEQYF
13 | TRBJ1-2 | TRBV9 | CASSVGRDYGYTF
15 | TRBJ2-1 | TRBV5-4 | CASTIAGGTYNEQFF
15 | TRBJ1-2 | TRBV4-1 | CASSMRTGGNYGYTF
16 | TRBJ1-2 | TRBV19 | CASSLTGIGSGGGYTF
14 | TRBJ1-2 | TRBV27 | CASRPGEGFYGYTF
12 | TRBJ2-7 | TRBV7-9 | CATTGFSYEQYF
13 | TRBJ1-1 | TRBV30 | CAWNQGRDTEAFF
15 | TRBJ2-7 | TRBV6-1 | CASSFQVGQSYEQYF
13 | TRBJ2-1 | TRBV6-6 | CASSYVGGNEQFF
13 | TRBJ1-2 | TRBV6-1 | CASSDGGIDGYTF
15 | TRBJ2-1 | TRBV7-2 | CASSTRAGEWNEQFF
14 | TRBJ2-1 | TRBV7-3 | CASSPGLAGSEQFF
16 | TRBJ1-4 | TRBV4-2 | CASSQNQTETNEKLFF
11 | TRBJ1-1 | TRBV20-1 | CSVSTRTEAFF
15 | TRBJ1-1 | TRBV9 | CASSVDTGWYTEAFF
13 | TRBJ2-5 | TRBV7-2 | CASSLAGGETQYF
16 | TRBJ2-7 | TRBV6-1 | CASSVAGLELGYEQYF
16 | TRBJ1-5 | TRBV30 | CAWSAFTGVGNQPQHF
14 | TRBJ2-2 | TRBV6-1 | CASSEEGNTGELFF
13 | TRBJ2-3 | TRBV27 | CASGPGDTDTQYF
15 | TRBJ2-6 | TRBV27 | CASSSDTSGANVLTF
15 | TRBJ1-5 | TRBV9 | CASSVGGNSNQPQHF
14 | TRBJ2-7 | TRBV5-1 | CASSLVSGVNEQYF
16 | TRBJ2-4 | TRBV19 | CASSNHGTGGKHIQYF
16 | TRBJ1-2 | TRBV5-1 | CASSRVPTGGAYGYTF
10 | TRBJ2-3 | TRBV2 | CASTRDTQYF
14 | TRBJ1-4 | TRBV11-2 | CASSEGQGDEKLFF
16 | TRBJ1-4 | TRBV7-2 | CASSTQRTGVNEKLFF
15 | TRBJ2-3 | TRBV4-2 | CASSQEGSSADTQYF
13 | TRBJ1-1 | TRBV4-1 | CASSQGWVAEAFF
14 | TRBJ2-5 | TRBV19 | CASSIGQGVETQYF
16 | TRBJ2-2 | TRBV5-1 | CASSRTGTGNTGELFF
14 | TRBJ2-7 | TRBV10-3 | CAIRQGQGLDEQYF
15 | TRBJ2-1 | TRBV5-5 | CASGLAGVPRGEQFF
15 | TRBJ2-7 | TRBV4-1 | CASSQVSLAGEEQYF
15 | TRBJ1-3 | TRBV6-6 | CASRHGTNAGNTIYF
16 | TRBJ1-6 | TRBV27 | CASRGQGGAYNSPLHF
15 | TRBJ2-7 | TRBV27 | CASSFWRGSSYEQYF
15 | TRBJ2-7 | TRBV30 | CAWGSVDRGWNEQYF
13 | TRBJ1-2 | TRBV5-5 | CASSLPSNYGYTF
13 | TRBJ2-7 | TRBV11-2 | CASTKMGFHEQYF
15 | TRBJ1-4 | TRBV5-1 | CASSYDRATNEKLFF
16 | TRBJ2-3 | TRBV18 | CASSPNLAGGTDTQYF
14 | TRBJ1-2 | TRBV5-6 | CASSLGQGNYGYTF
11 | TRBJ2-7 | TRBV10-3 | CGDGGNYEQYF
16 | TRBJ2-1 | TRBV11-2 | CASSRSSGSTYNEQFF
15 | TRBJ2-1 | TRBV5-1 | CASSTDRGRGIEQFF
16 | TRBJ2-3 | TRBV15 | CATSSSAGTGSDTQYF
16 | TRBJ1-6 | TRBV9 | CASSTHDRGGHTPLHF
12 | TRBJ2-3 | TRBV18 | CASSPLPDTQYF
13 | TRBJ1-1 | TRBV9 | CASGTGLNTEAFF